This section outlines one T cell receptor (beta chain) sequence together with its context. The data are from a study of blood T cell repertoires in COVID-19. Looking at the study overall: Acute and convalescent COVID-19 specimens originated in the United States, Italy and Spain. Sample material is recorded as cDNA or gDNA derived from T cells, B-cell-depleted T cells, or PBMCs.

The trim removed 2 bases at V and 8 bases at J, leaving 5 bases unmatched. The CDR3 loop spans 16 amino acids. The germline gives CDR1 MRHNA, CDR2 SNTAGT. In the authors' methods: How many nucleated cells were present was estimated from reference gene primer amplification. Sequenced by immunoSEQ multiplex PCR; TCRdb stores in-frame clones only, minus some. V and J calls and clone size are as listed in that table; D and trimming were resolved from the DNA. The sample has 180,000 or so clones, 85% to 90% seen once; the top ten hold roughly 2.9%. The rearrangement links TRBV6-4 to TRBJ2-1, with TRBD2 matching over 14 bases. The origin of this receptor is a woman aged 25 to 39 with active or convalescent COVID-19. The sample taken for sequencing was peripheral blood. The CDR3 nucleotides read TGTGCCAGCAGTGACCAGGGACTAGCGGGAGCCGATGAGCAGTTCTTC. It translates to CASSDQGLAGADEQFF.